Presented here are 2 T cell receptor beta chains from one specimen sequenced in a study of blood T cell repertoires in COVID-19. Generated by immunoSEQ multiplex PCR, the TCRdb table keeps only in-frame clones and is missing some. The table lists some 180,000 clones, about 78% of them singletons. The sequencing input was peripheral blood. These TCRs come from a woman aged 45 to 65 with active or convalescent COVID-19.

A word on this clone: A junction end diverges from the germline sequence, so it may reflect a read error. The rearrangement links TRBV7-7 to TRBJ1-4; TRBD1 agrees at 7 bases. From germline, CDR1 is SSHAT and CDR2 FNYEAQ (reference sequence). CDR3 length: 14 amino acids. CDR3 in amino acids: CASSPGQRGEKLFF. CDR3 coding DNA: TGTGCTAGCAGCCCGGGACAGAGAGGAGAAAAACTGTTTTTT.

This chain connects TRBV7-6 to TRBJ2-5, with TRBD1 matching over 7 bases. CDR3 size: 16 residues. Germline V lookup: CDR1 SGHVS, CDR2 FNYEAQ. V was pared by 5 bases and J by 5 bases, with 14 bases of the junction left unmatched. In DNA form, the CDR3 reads TGTGCCAGCAGCCAAAGTGCAGGACCCAGGGGGGAGACCCAGTACTTC. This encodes CASSQSAGPRGETQYF.